The next 13 T cell receptor beta chains were all read from a single sample in a study of cytomegalovirus exposure and HLA in healthy donors. Use of 60 Vbeta and 13 Jbeta primers characterized the PCR. Some clones are missing from TCRdb's copy, which holds only in-frame ones; the method was immunoSEQ multiplex PCR. The table lists some 120,000 clones, around 83% of them singletons. The sequenced material came from PBMCs. The receptors were gathered from a woman aged 18-29 years in good health and CMV-seropositive.

The chain joins TRBV5-4 to TRBJ2-3; D is unresolved. Germline V gene sequence: CDR1 SGHNT, CDR2 YYREEE (reference sequence). The CDR3 is made up of 13 amino acids. Trimming took 0 bases from V and 0 from J, leaving 2 bases between them. CDR3 nucleotides: TGTGCCAGCAGCTTGGCGAGCACAGATACGCAGTATTTT. As protein: CASSLASTDTQYF.

This chain joins TRBV5-1 and TRBJ2-4; 7 bases line up with TRBD1. Germline CDR1 and CDR2: SGHRS and YFSETQ. The V segment lost 4 bases and the J segment 0 bases; nucleotides outside the gene matches: 4. The CDR3 totals 15 residues. CDR3 nucleotide sequence: TGCGCCAGCAGCGAACAGGGGCTAGCCAAAAACATTCAGTACTTC. Its translation is CASSEQGLAKNIQYF.

As regards this clone: Other DNA sequences in this specimen translate into the identical CDR3. This chain connects TRBV29-1 to TRBJ2-3; D is unclear. The CDR3 totals 13 residues. Germline assignment: CDR1 SQVTM and CDR2 ANQGSEA. The V gene lost 1 base and the J gene lost 1 base, with 6 bases spanning the gap. CDR3 protein: CSVEGQGTDTQYF. CDR3 nucleotides: TGCAGCGTTGAAGGTCAGGGCACAGATACGCAGTATTTT.

The chain is built from TRBV7-6 and TRBJ2-4, with TRBD2 matching over 9 bases. The ends lost 5 bases at V and 6 bases at J; junction bases unmatched: 8. This CDR3 has 15 residues. Germline V gene data show CDR1 as SGHVS and CDR2 as FNYEAQ. CDR3 loop: CASSPLAGLSNIQYF. The CDR3 bases are TGTGCCAGCAGCCCCCTAGCGGGGCTATCAAACATTCAGTACTTC.

This clone was counted once. This chain links TRBV7-3 with TRBJ1-2; TRBD1 matches 8 bases. With 2 bases clipped from V and 5 bases from J, the junction kept 10 bases outside the gene matches. The CDR3 runs to 16 residues. Germline V lookup: CDR1 SGHTA, CDR2 FQGTGA. For the CDR3, the DNA is TGTGCCAGCAGCTTAGATGGGACAGGCTCTTTTTATGGCTACACCTTC. Amino acids: CASSLDGTGSFYGYTF.

This clone was observed a handful of times. The chain couples TRBV6-1 to TRBJ2-5; 8 bases align to TRBD1. In germline, CDR1 is MNHNS, CDR2 SASEGT. The V gene end was trimmed by 3 bases and the J gene end by 7 bases; junction bases not matched to a gene: 16. The CDR3 consists of 17 residues. This CDR3 is CASSEIGVVTGVGTQYF. The CDR3 DNA sequence: TGTGCCAGCAGTGAGATTGGCGTGGTGACAGGGGTTGGGACCCAGTACTTC.

The rearrangement links TRBV11-2 to TRBJ2-7; weak D call: TRBD2 (7 bases). V dropped 7 bases and J dropped 4 bases, with 17 bases sitting between them. The length of the CDR3 is 14 residues. CDR1 is SGHAT, CDR2 FQNNGV, per germline. The DNA for the CDR3 is TGTGCCAGCACAGCTGGGGGGGCGTTGTACGAGCAGTACTTC. It yields the protein CASTAGGALYEQYF.

This chain uses TRBV5-1 with TRBJ2-7, with D perhaps matching TRBD1 (5 bases). This CDR3 contains 14 residues. Germline V gene lookup returns CDR1 SGHRS and CDR2 YFSETQ. The ends were cut back, 3 bases at V and 4 bases at J, with 14 bases in the middle. Here the CDR3 reads CASSSGAGLYEQYF. For the CDR3, the DNA is TGCGCCAGCAGCTCCGGAGCAGGGCTATACGAGCAGTACTTC.

This sequence joins TRBV4-1 and TRBJ1-1; 8 nucleotides agree with TRBD1. The CDR3 runs 13 residues. Germline trimming cut 6 bases from V and 4 bases from J; bases unmatched to any gene: 4. Germline loops: CDR1 MGHRA, CDR2 YSYEKL. CDR3 nucleotide sequence: TGCGCCAGCAGGACAGGGGAGACCACTGAAGCTTTCTTT. Translation gives CASRTGETTEAFF.

The V call is TRBV9, the J call TRBJ2-5, with D possibly TRBD2 on 6 matching bases. V was pared by 0 bases and J by 13 bases, with 19 bases between. This CDR3 region has 14 residues. Looked up from germline, CDR1 is SGDLS and CDR2 is YYNGEE. The CDR3 bases are TGTGCCAGCAGCGTAGACGGGAGCTACTCAGACCCGTACTTC. It yields the protein CASSVDGSYSDPYF.

The CDR3 reads CASSHNTEAFF. CDR3 in DNA: TGTGCCAGCAGCCATAACACTGAAGCTTTCTTT. The chain carries TRBV7-2 and TRBJ1-1, with D unclear. Germline CDR1 reads SGHTA; CDR2 reads FQGNSA. The CDR3 consists of 11 residues. Trimming pared 5 bases from V and 2 bases from J, leaving 3 bases between.

J is TRBJ1-4 and V is TRBV7-9; 10 bases match TRBD1. The V segment lost 5 bases and the J segment 7 bases; nucleotides outside the gene matches: 7. The CDR3 sequence is 15 residues long. Per the germline V gene, CDR1 is SEHNR and CDR2 is FQNEAQ (reference sequence). The CDR3 bases are TGTGCCAGCAGCCGTACGGGACAGGGGATTGAAAAACTGTTTTTT. Its translation: CASSRTGQGIEKLFF.

The genes are TRBV27 and TRBJ2-1, with 8 bases identical to TRBD1. V was pared by 7 bases and J by 3 bases, with 8 bases of the junction left unmatched. Germline CDR1 reads MNHEY; CDR2 reads SMNVEV (reference sequence). There are 15 residues in the CDR3. The CDR3 DNA is TGTGCCAGCAAATTGGACAGGGACCTCTACAATGAGCAGTTCTTC. It encodes CASKLDRDLYNEQFF.